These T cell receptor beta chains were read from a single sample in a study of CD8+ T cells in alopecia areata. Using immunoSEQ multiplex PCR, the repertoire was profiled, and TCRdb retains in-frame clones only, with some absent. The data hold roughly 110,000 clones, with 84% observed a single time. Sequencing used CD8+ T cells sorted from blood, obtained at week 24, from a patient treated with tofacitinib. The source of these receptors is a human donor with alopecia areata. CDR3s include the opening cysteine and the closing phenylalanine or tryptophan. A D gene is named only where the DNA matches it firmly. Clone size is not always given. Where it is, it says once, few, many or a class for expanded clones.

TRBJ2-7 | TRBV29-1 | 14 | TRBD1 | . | TGCAGCGTTGAAGATCGAGGGACAGACTACGAGCAGTACTTC | CSVEDRGTDYEQYF
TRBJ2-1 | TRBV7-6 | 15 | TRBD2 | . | TGTGCCAGCAGCCTTAGCGGGGGGGCCGACAATGAGCAGTTCTTC | CASSLSGGADNEQFF
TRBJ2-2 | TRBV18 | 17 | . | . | TGTGCCAGCCTCCCACTCACCAATCCAGGTCCCACCGGGGAGCTGTTTTTT | CASLPLTNPGPTGELFF
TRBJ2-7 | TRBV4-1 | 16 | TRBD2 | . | TGCGCCAGCAGCCAAGAAACTAGCGGGGCCTCCTACGAGCAGTACTTC | CASSQETSGASYEQYF
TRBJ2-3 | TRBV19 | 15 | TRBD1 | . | TGTGCCAGTAGTATCGCAGGGGGTCTAGCAGATACGCAGTATTTT | CASSIAGGLADTQYF
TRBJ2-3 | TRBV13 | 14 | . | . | TGTGCCAGCAGGCTAGCGAGCTTCACAGATACGCAGTATTTT | CASRLASFTDTQYF
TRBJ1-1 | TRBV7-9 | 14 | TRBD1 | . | TGTGCCAGCAGCGACAGGGTGCTGGGCACTGAAGCTTTCTTT | CASSDRVLGTEAFF
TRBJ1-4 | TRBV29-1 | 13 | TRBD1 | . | TGCAGCGCCTACGGGACAGGGGAGGAAAAACTGTTTTTT | CSAYGTGEEKLFF
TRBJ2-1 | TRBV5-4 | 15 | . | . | TGTGCCAGCAGCTTGGGGGGCACAGCCTACAATGAGCAGTTCTTC | CASSLGGTAYNEQFF
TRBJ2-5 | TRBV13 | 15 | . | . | TGTGCCAGCAGCACCCGACAGGTTTCTAAGGAGACCCAGTACTTC | CASSTRQVSKETQYF
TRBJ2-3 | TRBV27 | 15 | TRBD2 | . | TGTGCCAGCAGATCAGCGGGGGGCAACACAGATACGCAGTATTTT | CASRSAGGNTDTQYF
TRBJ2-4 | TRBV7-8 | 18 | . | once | TGTGCCAGCAGCTTATATTCCCGGACTTCGCTAGCCAAAAACATTCAGTACTTC | CASSLYSRTSLAKNIQYF
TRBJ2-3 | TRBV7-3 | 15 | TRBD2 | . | TGTGCCAGCAGCCCGAACGGGGGGGCGACAGATACGCAGTATTTT | CASSPNGGATDTQYF
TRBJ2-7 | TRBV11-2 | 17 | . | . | TGTGCCAGCAGCACCAAGGGCGGCGGGGGCCTCTCCTACGAGCAGTACTTC | CASSTKGGGGLSYEQYF
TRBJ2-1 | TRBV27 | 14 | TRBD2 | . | TGTGCCAGCAGCCGACCGGGACTAGTACATGAGCAGTTCTTC | CASSRPGLVHEQFF
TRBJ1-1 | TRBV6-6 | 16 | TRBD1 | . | TGTGCCAGCAGCCTACCCCCGACAGGGGTGAACACTGAAGCTTTCTTT | CASSLPPTGVNTEAFF
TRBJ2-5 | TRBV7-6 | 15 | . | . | TGTGCCAGCAGCGCCCGGAGAAGGGGGCAAGAGACCCAGTACTTC | CASSARRRGQETQYF
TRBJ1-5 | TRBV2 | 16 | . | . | TGTGCCAGCAGTGAACGGGAGCCTTTGGGCAATCAGCCCCAGCATTTT | CASSEREPLGNQPQHF
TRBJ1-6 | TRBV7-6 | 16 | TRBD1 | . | TGTGCCAGCAGCTTAGCGCCGGACAGGGTCGGGTCACCCCTCCACTTT | CASSLAPDRVGSPLHF
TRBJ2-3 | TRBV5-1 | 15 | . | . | TGCGCCAGCAGCTCCTACGGGGCCTCAGGAGATACGCAGTATTTT | CASSSYGASGDTQYF
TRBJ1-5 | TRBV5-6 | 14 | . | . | TGTGCCAGCAGTACGGGCCAAGTGGATCAGCCCCAGCATTTT | CASSTGQVDQPQHF
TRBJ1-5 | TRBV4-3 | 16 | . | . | TGCGCCAGCAGCCAAGATCGGCTGAATAGCAATCAGCCCCAGCATTTT | CASSQDRLNSNQPQHF
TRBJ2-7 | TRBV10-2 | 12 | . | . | TGCGCCACGGCAGAGTATAGTCCCGAGCAGTACTTC | CATAEYSPEQYF
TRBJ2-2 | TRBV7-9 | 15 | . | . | TGTGCCAGCAGCTCTTCCACAGTGAACACCGGGGAGCTGTTTTTT | CASSSSTVNTGELFF
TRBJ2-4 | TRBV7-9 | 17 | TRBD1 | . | TGTGCCAGCAGCGCCCCGGACAGGATCCTAGCCAAAAACATTCAGTACTTC | CASSAPDRILAKNIQYF
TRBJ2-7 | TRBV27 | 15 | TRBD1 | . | TGTGCCAGCAGTTTGTCCGGGACAGGGGTTTACGAGCAGTACTTC | CASSLSGTGVYEQYF
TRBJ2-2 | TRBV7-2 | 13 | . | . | TGTGCCAGCAGCTTAGGAGGCTACGGGGAGCTGTTTTTT | CASSLGGYGELFF
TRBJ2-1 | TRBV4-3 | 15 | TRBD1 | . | TGCGCCAGCAGCCAAGGGACAGGTTGGGCCGATGAGCAGTTCTTC | CASSQGTGWADEQFF
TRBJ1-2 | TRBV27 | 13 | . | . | TGTGCCAGCAGTTTAAGTTCGTTCGTTGGCTACACCTTC | CASSLSSFVGYTF
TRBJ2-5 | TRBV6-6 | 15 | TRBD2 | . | TGTGCCAGCAGTTACTCACTAGCGGGGGAAGAGACCCAGTACTTC | CASSYSLAGEETQYF
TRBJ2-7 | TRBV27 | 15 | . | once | TGTGCCAGCAGGGTATTAGGGGGGGGCTCCTACGAGCAGTACTTC | CASRVLGGGSYEQYF
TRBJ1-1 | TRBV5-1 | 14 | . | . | TGCGCCAGCAGCTTGGCGGAGTCAAACACTGAAGCTTTCTTT | CASSLAESNTEAFF
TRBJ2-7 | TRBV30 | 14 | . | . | TGTGCCTGGAGCCCCAGGGGGGGAACCTACGAGCAGTACTTC | CAWSPRGGTYEQYF
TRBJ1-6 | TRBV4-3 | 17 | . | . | TGCGCCAGCAGCCAAGACCGGGAGGGAGGCCGTAATTCACCCCTCCACTTT | CASSQDREGGRNSPLHF
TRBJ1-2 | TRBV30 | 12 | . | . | TGTGCCTGGAGTTTGACCATAGGAGGCTACACCTTC | CAWSLTIGGYTF
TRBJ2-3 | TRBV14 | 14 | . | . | TGTGCCAGCAGCCCGTTACCAATCACAGATACGCAGTATTTT | CASSPLPITDTQYF
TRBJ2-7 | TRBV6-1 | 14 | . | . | TGTGCCAGCAGCAACAAGGCTGGATTCTACGAGCAGTACTTC | CASSNKAGFYEQYF
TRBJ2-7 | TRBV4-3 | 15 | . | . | TGCGCCAGCAGCCAAGATCTCGAAAGCTCCTACGAGCAGTACTTC | CASSQDLESSYEQYF
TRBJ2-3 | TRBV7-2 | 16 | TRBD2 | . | TGTGCCAGCAGCTTAGGTAGCGGGGAGCCCATACATACGCAGTATTTT | CASSLGSGEPIHTQYF
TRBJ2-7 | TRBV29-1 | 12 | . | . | TGCAGCGCCGGGGACAACTCCTACGAGCAGTACTTC | CSAGDNSYEQYF
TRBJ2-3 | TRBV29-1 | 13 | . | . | TGCAGCGTTGGGGAAGGGGACACAGATACGCAGTATTTT | CSVGEGDTDTQYF
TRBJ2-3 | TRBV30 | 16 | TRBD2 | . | TGTGCCTGGGGGGGGGACCCCACGACTAGCACAGATACGCAGTATTTT | CAWGGDPTTSTDTQYF
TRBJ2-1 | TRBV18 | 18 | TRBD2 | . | TGTGCCAGCTCACCAAGTACTAGCGGGGGGGCTTCCTACAATGAGCAGTTCTTC | CASSPSTSGGASYNEQFF
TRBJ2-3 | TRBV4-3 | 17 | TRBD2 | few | TGCGCCAGCAGCCAAGATGTAGCGGGGGGATACACAGATACGCAGTATTTT | CASSQDVAGGYTDTQYF
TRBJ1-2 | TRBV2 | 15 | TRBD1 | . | TGTGCCAGCAGTGACTCCGCCGGGACAGGGGAGGGCTACACCTTC | CASSDSAGTGEGYTF
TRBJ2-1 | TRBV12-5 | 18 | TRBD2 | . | TGTGCTAGTGGTTTGGTATCCAGCGGGGGGCTTATATACAATGAGCAGTTCTTC | CASGLVSSGGLIYNEQFF
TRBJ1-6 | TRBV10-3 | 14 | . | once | TGTGCCATCGGAAAGGGGAACCTTAATTCACCCCTCCACTTT | CAIGKGNLNSPLHF
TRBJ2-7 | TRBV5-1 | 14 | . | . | TGCGCCAGCAGTTCGGACAAAGTAGCCTACGAGCAGTACTTC | CASSSDKVAYEQYF
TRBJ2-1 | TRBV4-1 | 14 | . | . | TGCGCCAGCAGCCAAGCGGGGTCCTACAATGAGCAGTTCTTC | CASSQAGSYNEQFF
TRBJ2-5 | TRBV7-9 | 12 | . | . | TGTGCCAGCAGCTTAAATAACGGCGAAGCGCACTTC | CASSLNNGEAHF
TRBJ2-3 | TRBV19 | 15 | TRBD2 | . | TGTGCCAGTAGTCCCTTAGCGGGGTGGCCAGATACGCAGTATTTT | CASSPLAGWPDTQYF
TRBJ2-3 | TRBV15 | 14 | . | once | TGTGCCACCAGCTTCGACAGGCTGACAGATACGCAGTATTTT | CATSFDRLTDTQYF